A selection of T cell receptor beta chains follows, all from one sample in a study of T-cell memory formation after mild COVID-19. MiXCR, run by TCRdb on the 5' RACE reads, gives a single entry per CDR3 protein. The sample carries approximately 100,000 distinct CDR3 sequences, more than 9.5% recorded once. Input material: PBMCs or a T cell subset sorted from them (not recorded which). The receptors shown here come from a man between 18 and 29 years old who had mild COVID-19 (a few samples of this study predate the infection). Cell type and time point are not known. CDR3s include the opening cysteine and the closing phenylalanine or tryptophan. A D gene is named only where the DNA matches it firmly. A clone size is listed for some rows: how often the clone was seen (once, few, many), or a class if it is expanded.

size	V	J	D	CDR3	DNA
many	TRBV2	TRBJ2-1	TRBD2	CASSGGRVRDEQFF	TGTGCCAGCAGTGGTGGGAGGGTCCGGGATGAGCAGTTCTTC
few	TRBV6-5	TRBJ1-1	NA	CASSYGGGQSEAFF	TGTGCCAGCAGTTACGGAGGGGGGCAGTCTGAAGCTTTCTTT
few	TRBV5-1	TRBJ1-1	NA	CASSFGSGANTEAFF	TGCGCCAGCAGCTTCGGGTCGGGGGCGAACACTGAAGCTTTCTTT
few	TRBV5-1	TRBJ1-2	NA	CASSLEEAGRGQNYGYTF	TGCGCCAGCAGCTTGGAGGAGGCCGGGAGAGGACAGAACTATGGCTACACCTTC
few	TRBV11-2	TRBJ1-5	NA	CAKTAGEPQHF	TGTGCCAAGACCGCCGGAGAGCCCCAGCATTTT
few	TRBV7-8	TRBJ2-3	TRBD2	CASSLEAGGPVDTQYF	TGTGCCAGCAGCTTAGAGGCGGGGGGGCCAGTAGATACGCAGTATTTT
NA	TRBV25-1	TRBJ1-5	TRBD1	CASSETGGHQPQHF	TGTGCCAGCAGTGAAACAGGGGGCCATCAGCCCCAGCATTTT
many	TRBV4-1	TRBJ2-3	TRBD2	CASSQAKGLSTDTQYF	TGCGCCAGCAGCCAAGCCAAGGGACTAAGCACAGATACGCAGTATTTT
NA	TRBV24-1	TRBJ2-2	TRBD2	CATSDPRASGNTGELFF	TGTGCCACCAGTGACCCCCGGGCTAGCGGAAACACCGGGGAGCTGTTTTTT
many	TRBV12-3/TRBV12-4	TRBJ2-3	NA	CASSFRAASTDTQYF	TGTGCCAGCAGTTTTAGGGCAGCAAGCACAGATACGCAGTATTTT
many	TRBV11-1	TRBJ1-1	NA	CASSLGRTEAFF	TGTGCCAGCAGCTTAGGGCGGACTGAAGCTTTCTTT
few	TRBV7-3	TRBJ2-2	TRBD1	CASSPLTGLGELFF	TGTGCCAGCAGCCCCCTGACAGGGCTCGGGGAGCTGTTTTTT
NA	TRBV6-2/TRBV6-3	TRBJ2-7	TRBD2	CASSYSLAASYEQYF	TGTGCCAGCAGTTACTCGCTAGCGGCTTCCTACGAGCAGTACTTC
few	TRBV7-6	TRBJ2-5	NA	CASSPRALETQYF	TGTGCCAGCAGCCCCCGAGCCCTAGAGACCCAGTACTTC
few	TRBV6-5	TRBJ1-1	NA	CASSYGSVGTEAFF	TGTGCCAGCAGTTACGGCTCTGTTGGCACTGAAGCTTTCTTT
NA	TRBV11-2	TRBJ1-3	NA	CASSSGSAVYF	TGTGCCAGCAGCTCCGGGTCCGCCGTATATTTT
NA	TRBV6-2/TRBV6-3	TRBJ1-1	NA	CASSYSGGEAFF	TGTGCCAGCAGTTACTCCGGCGGTGAAGCTTTCTTT
NA	TRBV9	TRBJ2-1	TRBD2	CASSAPSGGHNEQFF	TGTGCCAGCAGCGCTCCTAGCGGGGGGCACAATGAGCAGTTCTTC
few	TRBV4-1	TRBJ1-2	NA	CASSLGSDGYTF	TGCGCCAGCAGCCTTGGATCGGATGGCTACACCTTC
NA	TRBV24-1	TRBJ1-1	NA	CATSDRAIGGQNTEAFF	TGTGCCACCAGTGATAGAGCTATCGGGGGCCAGAACACTGAAGCTTTCTTT
NA	TRBV5-5	TRBJ2-2	NA	CASRRGPPSGELFF	TGTGCCAGCAGACGCGGGCCTCCGAGCGGGGAGCTGTTTTTT
NA	TRBV3-1	TRBJ2-3	NA	CAAGRVQDTQYF	TGTGCCGCGGGGCGAGTTCAAGATACGCAGTATTTT
few	TRBV18	TRBJ1-1	NA	CASTVTGGDTEAFF	TGTGCCAGCACTGTGACAGGTGGGGACACTGAAGCTTTCTTT
NA	TRBV9	TRBJ2-5	NA	CASSVVGGGPQETQYF	TGTGCCAGCAGCGTAGTGGGCGGGGGCCCACAAGAGACCCAGTACTTC
few	TRBV7-9	TRBJ2-5	NA	CASSSAGTAETQYF	TGTGCCAGCAGCTCCGCGGGTACGGCGGAGACCCAGTACTTC
NA	TRBV10-3	TRBJ2-7	TRBD1	CAISDLSGGSYEQYF	TGTGCCATCAGTGACCTTTCAGGGGGATCCTACGAGCAGTACTTC
few	TRBV27	TRBJ2-6	NA	CASSPGTHDSGANVLTF	TGTGCCAGCAGTCCCGGGACGCATGACTCTGGGGCCAACGTCCTGACTTTC
few	TRBV5-1	TRBJ2-5	TRBD1	CASSDDGTDPQETQYF	TGCGCCAGCAGCGACGACGGGACAGACCCTCAAGAGACCCAGTACTTC
NA	TRBV2	TRBJ2-1	TRBD2	CASSEGPTSVYNEQFF	TGTGCCAGCAGTGAGGGACCGACTAGCGTCTACAATGAGCAGTTCTTC
few	TRBV7-9	TRBJ2-5	TRBD2	CASSPVPAGQETQYF	TGTGCCAGCAGCCCCGTCCCAGCGGGGCAAGAGACCCAGTACTTC
NA	TRBV5-5	TRBJ2-1	TRBD2	CASSLATRGGSSYNEQFF	TGTGCCAGCAGCTTGGCGACGCGGGGGGGCTCCTCCTACAATGAGCAGTTCTTC
NA	TRBV6-1	TRBJ1-5	TRBD1	CASSEWDSSNQPQHF	TGTGCCAGCAGTGAATGGGACAGTAGCAATCAGCCCCAGCATTTT
many	TRBV7-6	TRBJ2-7	NA	CASSLVVGEQYF	TGTGCCAGCAGCTTAGTGGTTGGTGAGCAGTACTTC
NA	TRBV2	TRBJ2-7	NA	CASSERGPTYEQYF	TGTGCCAGCAGTGAGCGGGGCCCGACCTACGAGCAGTACTTC
few	TRBV7-6	TRBJ1-1	NA	CASSLEGKGNTEAFF	TGTGCCAGCAGCTTAGAGGGAAAGGGGAACACTGAAGCTTTCTTT
NA	TRBV2	TRBJ1-2	TRBD1	CASSEQGGPGGEYGYTF	TGTGCCAGCAGTGAACAGGGAGGACCAGGGGGCGAGTATGGCTACACCTTC
NA	TRBV19	TRBJ2-1	TRBD2	CASVSGGSSYNEQFF	TGTGCCAGTGTTAGCGGGGGGAGCTCCTACAATGAGCAGTTCTTC